These T cell receptor beta chains were read from a single sample in a study of shared clonotypes between healthy human individuals. Here immunoSEQ multiplex PCR was the method, and the copy in TCRdb shows in-frame clones only, minus some. The data hold about 960,000 clones, with 76% observed a single time. Sequencing input: memory CD4+ T cells sorted from blood. The receptors shown here come from a man aged 18 to 30 in good health. Each CDR3 is given with its conserved first and last residue. The D gene is left open where the match is weak. Some rows have no size entry. The others give once, few or many, or a class for an expanded clone.

TRBV7-2,TRBJ1-2,NA,TRBD1,CASSPGTGNNYGYTF,TGTGCCAGCAGCCCTGGGACAGGGAATAACTATGGCTACACCTTC
TRBV5-1,TRBJ1-4,NA,NA,CASSSGTAGGEKLFF,TGCGCCAGCAGCTCCGGGACTGCGGGGGGCGAAAAACTGTTTTTT
TRBV19,TRBJ2-2,NA,TRBD2,CASSTIAGIGELFF,TGTGCCAGTAGTACCATAGCGGGAATCGGGGAGCTGTTTTTT
TRBV7-2,TRBJ2-1,NA,NA,CASSRWAGEQFF,TGTGCCAGCAGCCGATGGGCGGGTGAGCAGTTCTTC
TRBV11-2,TRBJ2-2,NA,TRBD1,CASSLGTGFFNTGELFF,TGTGCCAGCAGCTTAGGGACAGGTTTCTTTAACACCGGGGAGCTGTTTTTT
TRBV30,TRBJ1-1,few,NA,CAWSAQGQNTEAFF,TGTGCCTGGAGTGCCCAGGGACAGAACACTGAAGCTTTCTTT
TRBV9,TRBJ2-1,once,NA,CASSRASSFNEQFF,TGTGCCAGCAGCCGGGCTAGTTCCTTCAATGAGCAGTTCTTC
TRBV30,TRBJ2-1,NA,NA,CARGGPRGDEQFF,TGTGCCCGTGGAGGCCCCCGGGGCGATGAGCAGTTCTTC
TRBV6-1,TRBJ2-2,few,NA,CASSVGNFQINTGELFF,TGTGCCAGCAGTGTTGGTAACTTTCAGATTAACACCGGGGAGCTGTTTTTT
TRBV6-1,TRBJ2-2,NA,NA,CASSRGTVGTGELFF,TGTGCCAGCAGTCGCGGGACAGTAGGTACCGGGGAGCTGTTTTTT
TRBV10-2,TRBJ1-5,few,NA,CARGRSNQPQHF,TGCGCCAGAGGGAGGAGCAATCAGCCCCAGCATTTT
TRBV4-1,TRBJ2-2,NA,TRBD2,CASSQDPALAGANTGELFF,TGCGCCAGCAGCCAAGATCCGGCTTTAGCGGGGGCGAACACCGGGGAGCTGTTTTTT
TRBV19,TRBJ1-2,NA,NA,CASSPPGGRQNYGYTF,TGTGCCAGTAGTCCTCCGGGAGGAAGACAGAACTATGGCTACACCTTC
TRBV19,TRBJ1-2,NA,NA,CASSPGLEGANYGYTF,TGTGCCAGTAGTCCAGGCTTGGAGGGTGCGAACTATGGCTACACCTTC
TRBV10-3,TRBJ2-4,NA,NA,CAISESGLLGGAKNIQYF,TGTGCCATCAGTGAGTCGGGCCTTCTTGGAGGGGCCAAAAACATTCAGTACTTC
TRBV6-6,TRBJ1-3,NA,NA,CASSQGQNSGNTIYF,TGTGCCAGCAGCCAGGGACAAAACTCTGGAAACACCATATATTTT
TRBV5-4,TRBJ2-3,NA,TRBD2,CASSRRTGGPDTQYF,TGTGCCAGCAGCAGGAGGACGGGAGGGCCAGATACGCAGTATTTT
TRBV5-4,TRBJ1-3,few,NA,CASSLDGLSGNTIYF,TGTGCCAGCAGCTTGGACGGACTCTCTGGAAACACCATATATTTT
TRBV27,TRBJ1-1,few,NA,CASRRGNTEAFF,TGTGCCAGTAGACGGGGGAACACTGAAGCTTTCTTT
TRBV10-2,TRBJ2-7,few,NA,CASSEETYEQYF,TGCGCCAGCAGTGAAGAAACCTACGAGCAGTACTTC
TRBV7-2,TRBJ2-5,NA,TRBD2,CASSPGTQASGKKTQYF,TGTGCCAGCAGCCCCGGCACTCAGGCTAGCGGGAAAAAGACCCAGTACTTC
TRBV5-1,TRBJ1-1,NA,NA,CASSLDNENEAFF,TGCGCCAGCAGCTTGGATAACGAAAATGAAGCTTTCTTT
TRBV9,TRBJ2-3,NA,TRBD1,CASASGQAPLSMDF,TGTGCCAGCGCCTCGGGACAGGCCCCTTTGTCGATGGATTTT
TRBV27,TRBJ2-2,NA,NA,CASSFRVTGELFF,TGTGCCAGCAGTTTTAGAGTCACCGGGGAGCTGTTTTTT
TRBV30,TRBJ1-4,NA,NA,CAWSVHPGKSEKLFF,TGTGCCTGGAGTGTACACCCAGGGAAAAGTGAAAAACTGTTTTTT
TRBV27,TRBJ2-3,NA,NA,CASSVRGYRTQYF,TGTGCCAGCAGTGTCCGGGGATATCGTACGCAGTATTTT
TRBV19,TRBJ1-3,NA,NA,CASIDPSSGNTIYF,TGTGCCAGTATCGATCCCAGCTCTGGAAACACCATATATTTT
TRBV27,TRBJ1-5,NA,NA,CASSLVGNQPQHF,TGTGCCAGCAGTCTTGTCGGCAATCAGCCCCAGCATTTT
TRBV11-3,TRBJ2-2,NA,TRBD1,CASSLEGQGTGELFF,TGTGCCAGCAGCTTAGAGGGACAGGGAACCGGGGAGCTGTTTTTT
TRBV7-2,TRBJ2-1,NA,TRBD2,CASSLATSGGYNEQFF,TGTGCCAGCAGCTTAGCGACTAGCGGGGGGTACAATGAGCAGTTCTTC
TRBV18,TRBJ1-1,NA,NA,CASSPAGIGGTEAFF,TGTGCCAGCTCACCGGCAGGAATAGGAGGAACTGAAGCTTTCTTT
TRBV5-1,TRBJ2-5,NA,NA,CASSMDRETQYF,TGCGCCAGCAGCATGGACAGAGAGACCCAGTACTTC
TRBV7-8,TRBJ2-5,NA,NA,CASSLLQETQYF,TGTGCCAGCAGCTTGCTCCAAGAGACCCAGTACTTC
TRBV28,TRBJ2-7,NA,NA,CAVLGRTRYEQYF,TGTGCCGTCCTTGGGAGAACTAGGTACGAGCAGTACTTC
TRBV29-1,TRBJ2-1,NA,TRBD2,CSVRLAGGYEQFF,TGCAGCGTCCGACTAGCGGGGGGCTATGAGCAGTTCTTC
TRBV9,TRBJ2-7,NA,NA,CASSVMGSSYEQYF,TGTGCCAGCAGCGTAATGGGCAGCTCCTACGAGCAGTACTTC
TRBV7-2,TRBJ1-2,once,NA,CASSLASGNPNYGYTF,TGTGCCAGCAGCTTAGCTTCCGGCAACCCTAACTATGGCTACACCTTC
TRBV11-2,TRBJ1-1,NA,TRBD1,CASSPDRGALEAFF,TGTGCCAGCAGCCCGGACAGGGGCGCCCTTGAAGCTTTCTTT
TRBV6-5,TRBJ1-2,NA,NA,CASSYSITQFDGYTF,TGTGCCAGCAGTTACTCGATAACACAGTTCGATGGCTACACCTTC
TRBV6-6,TRBJ2-7,NA,NA,CASSTEGGLEQYF,TGTGCCAGCAGCACAGAGGGGGGGCTAGAGCAGTACTTC
TRBV29-1,TRBJ2-7,NA,NA,CSVFGASGAQGTYEQYF,TGCAGCGTCTTCGGGGCCTCGGGGGCACAGGGGACCTACGAGCAGTACTTC
TRBV11-2,TRBJ2-5,NA,TRBD2,CASSLVLAGGTQYF,TGTGCCAGCAGCTTAGTTCTAGCGGGGGGGACCCAGTACTTC
TRBV27,TRBJ1-2,NA,NA,CASSLGGSFNYGYTF,TGTGCCAGCAGCCTAGGAGGCAGCTTTAACTATGGCTACACCTTC
TRBV6-6,TRBJ2-3,NA,TRBD2,CASRAAGRETDTQYF,TGTGCCAGCAGAGCAGCTGGGCGGGAGACAGATACGCAGTATTTT
TRBV15,TRBJ2-7,NA,TRBD1,CATSNWDREGYEQYF,TGTGCCACCAGCAACTGGGACAGGGAAGGATACGAGCAGTACTTC
TRBV5-4,TRBJ1-1,NA,TRBD1,CASSPRQGPNTEAFF,TGTGCCAGCAGCCCGCGACAGGGACCGAACACTGAAGCTTTCTTT